The T cell receptor (beta chain) under discussion was sequenced for a study of shared clonotypes between healthy human individuals. The germline gives CDR1 MNHNS, CDR2 SASEGT. V lost 0 bases and J 5 bases, leaving 10 bases between the germline ends. The CDR3 runs 14 residues. Terminally differentiated effector memory CD45RA+ cells were excluded from the naive CD8 cells, which were CD45RO-negative and positively selected for CCR7. The authors distributed each subset's genomic DNA evenly over several immunoSEQ plates. Libraries were prepared by immunoSEQ multiplex PCR; TCRdb keeps only in-frame clonotypes and omits some of them. Here the sample spans about 2.1 million clones, 80% to 95% being singletons.

The TCR was taken from a man aged 18 to 30 in good health. Some clones in this sample may be carry-over from other donors' samples. The V and J genes are TRBV6-1 and TRBJ1-1; D might be TRBD1 (5 bases). Sequencing input: naive CD8+ T cells from PBMCs. CDR3 region: CASSEARGWTEAFF. The CDR3 coding sequence is TGTGCCAGCAGTGAAGCTAGGGGTTGGACTGAAGCTTTCTTT.